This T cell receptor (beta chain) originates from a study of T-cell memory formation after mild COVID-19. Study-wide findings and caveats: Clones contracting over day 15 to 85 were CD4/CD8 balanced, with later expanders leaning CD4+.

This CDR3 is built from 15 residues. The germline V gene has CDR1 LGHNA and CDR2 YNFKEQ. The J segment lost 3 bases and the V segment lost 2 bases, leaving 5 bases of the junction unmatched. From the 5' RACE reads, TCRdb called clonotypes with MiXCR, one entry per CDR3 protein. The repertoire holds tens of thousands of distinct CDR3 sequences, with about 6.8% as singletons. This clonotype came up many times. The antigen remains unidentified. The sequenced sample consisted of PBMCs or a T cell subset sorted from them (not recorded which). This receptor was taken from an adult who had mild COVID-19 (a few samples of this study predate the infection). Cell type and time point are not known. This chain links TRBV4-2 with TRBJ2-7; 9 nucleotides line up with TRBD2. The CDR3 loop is CASSQPLAGSYEQYF. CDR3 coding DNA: TGTGCCAGCAGCCAACCTCTAGCGGGGAGCTACGAGCAGTACTTC.